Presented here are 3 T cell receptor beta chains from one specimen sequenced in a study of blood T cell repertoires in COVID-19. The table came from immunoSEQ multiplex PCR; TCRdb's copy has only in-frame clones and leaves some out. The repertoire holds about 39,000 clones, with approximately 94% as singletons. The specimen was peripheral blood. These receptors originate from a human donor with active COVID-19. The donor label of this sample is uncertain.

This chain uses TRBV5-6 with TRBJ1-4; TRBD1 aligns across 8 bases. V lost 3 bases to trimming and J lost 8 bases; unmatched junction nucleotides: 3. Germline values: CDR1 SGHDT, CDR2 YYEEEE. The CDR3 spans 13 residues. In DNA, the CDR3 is TGTGCCAGCAGCTGGACAGGGAGAGAAAAACTGTTTTTT. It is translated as CASSWTGREKLFF.

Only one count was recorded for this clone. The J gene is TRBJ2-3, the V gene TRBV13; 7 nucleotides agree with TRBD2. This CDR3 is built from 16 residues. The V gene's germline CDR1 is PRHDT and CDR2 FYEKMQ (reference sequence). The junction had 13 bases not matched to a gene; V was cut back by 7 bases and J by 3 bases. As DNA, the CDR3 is TGTGCCAGCACCCTAGGGGAGGGATGGGGTACAGATACGCAGTATTTT. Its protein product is CASTLGEGWGTDTQYF.

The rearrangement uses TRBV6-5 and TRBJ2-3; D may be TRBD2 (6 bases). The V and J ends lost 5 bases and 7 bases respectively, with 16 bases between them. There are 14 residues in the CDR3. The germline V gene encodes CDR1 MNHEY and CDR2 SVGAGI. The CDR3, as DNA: TGTGCCAGCAGTAGGACGGGACTCACTAATACGCAGTATTTT. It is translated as CASSRTGLTNTQYF.